This entry describes one TCR beta chain. Antigen unknown. The sample belongs to a study of T cell repertoires in cytomegalovirus infection. Turning to the study itself: HLA-B-restricted CMV epitopes that are well studied were used alongside recently identified HLA-C-restricted ones. Matching HLA type, along with CMV infection, was indicated by public TCR beta signatures.

Germline V gives CDR1 SGHTA, CDR2 FQGNSA. This CDR3 is 14 amino acids long. The V and J ends lost 2 bases and 7 bases respectively, with 15 bases between them. TCRdb redid the calling of the reads with MiXCR, one entry per CDR3 protein. The data contain some 500,000 distinct CDR3 sequences, roughly a third of them seen just once; the ten biggest clones take up roughly 17%. Findings and caveats of the study: It was HLA-C-restricted CMV-specific TCR beta clonotypes that dominated the response ex vivo. Of the TCR beta families, the public ones yielded a cumulative frequency that identified carriers of CMV plus the relevant HLA.

The sample consisted of cultured PBMCs, taken from culture after CMV antigen stimulation. J is TRBJ2-7 and V is TRBV7-2, with TRBD2 as a possible D gene (5 bases). This receptor was obtained from a human donor in good health (CMV status not recorded). Some clones in this sample may be carry-over from other donors' samples. The CDR3 region has the DNA TGTGCCAGCAGCTTATCGGAGGTCCTTGGTGAGCAGTACTTC. Its protein is CASSLSEVLGEQYF.